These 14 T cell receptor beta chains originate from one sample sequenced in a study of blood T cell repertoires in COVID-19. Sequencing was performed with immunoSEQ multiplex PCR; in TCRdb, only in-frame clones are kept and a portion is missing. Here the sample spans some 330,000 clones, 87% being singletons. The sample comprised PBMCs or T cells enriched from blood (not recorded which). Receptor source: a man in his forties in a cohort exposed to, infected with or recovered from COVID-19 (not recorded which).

In nucleotides, the CDR3 is TGTGCCAGCAGCTTAACAAGCGGCCCCTCCTACGAGCAGTACTTC. Translated: CASSLTSGPSYEQYF. J is TRBJ2-7 and V is TRBV11-3, with D possibly TRBD2 on 5 matching bases. The germline V gene encodes CDR1 SGHNT and CDR2 YENEEA. The CDR3 loop spans 15 amino acids. V shed 2 bases and J shed 0 bases, with 11 bases lying between them.

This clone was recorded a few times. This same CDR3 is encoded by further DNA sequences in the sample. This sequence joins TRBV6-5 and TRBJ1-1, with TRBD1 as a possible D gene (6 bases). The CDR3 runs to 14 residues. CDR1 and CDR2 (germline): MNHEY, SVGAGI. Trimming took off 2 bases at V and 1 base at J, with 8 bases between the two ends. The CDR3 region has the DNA TGTGCCAGCAGTTACCGGGACACGAACACTGAAGCTTTCTTT. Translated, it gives CASSYRDTNTEAFF.

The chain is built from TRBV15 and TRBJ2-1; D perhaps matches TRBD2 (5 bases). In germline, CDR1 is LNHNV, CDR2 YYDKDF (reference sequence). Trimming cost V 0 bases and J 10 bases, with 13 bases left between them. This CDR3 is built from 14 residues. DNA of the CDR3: TGTGCCACCAGCAGAGAGGCCGGGGTGAGGGAGCAGTTCTTC. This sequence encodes CATSREAGVREQFF.

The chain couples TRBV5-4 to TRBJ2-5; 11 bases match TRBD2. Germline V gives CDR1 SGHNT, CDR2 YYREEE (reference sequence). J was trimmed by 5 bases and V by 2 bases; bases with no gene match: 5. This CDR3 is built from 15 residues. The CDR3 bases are TGTGCCAGCAGCTTAACTAGCGGGAGTGGGGAGACCCAGTACTTC. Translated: CASSLTSGSGETQYF.

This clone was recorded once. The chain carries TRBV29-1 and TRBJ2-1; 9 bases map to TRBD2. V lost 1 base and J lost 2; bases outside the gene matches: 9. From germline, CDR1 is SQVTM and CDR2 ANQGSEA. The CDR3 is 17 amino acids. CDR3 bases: TGCAGCGTTGAAGGGTCTAGCGGGATAACGACCTACAATGAGCAGTTCTTC. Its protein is CSVEGSSGITTYNEQFF.

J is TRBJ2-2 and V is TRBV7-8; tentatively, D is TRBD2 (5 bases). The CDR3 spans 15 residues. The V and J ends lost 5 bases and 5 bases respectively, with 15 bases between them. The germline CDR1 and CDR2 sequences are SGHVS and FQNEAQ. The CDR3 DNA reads TGTGCCAGCAGCCTGCCCCGGGGTCGAACCGGGGAGCTGTTTTTT. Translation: CASSLPRGRTGELFF.

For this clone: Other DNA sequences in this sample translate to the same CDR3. The CDR3 coding sequence is TGTGCCAGCAGCTTAGCTCAGGCTAACTATGGCTACACCTTC. Translation gives CASSLAQANYGYTF. This chain links TRBV7-9 with TRBJ1-2; no clear D gene. The CDR3 is 14 residues long. The germline V gene has CDR1 SEHNR and CDR2 FQNEAQ (reference sequence). The germline V and J ends were trimmed by 0 bases and 0 bases, with 5 bases remaining between them.

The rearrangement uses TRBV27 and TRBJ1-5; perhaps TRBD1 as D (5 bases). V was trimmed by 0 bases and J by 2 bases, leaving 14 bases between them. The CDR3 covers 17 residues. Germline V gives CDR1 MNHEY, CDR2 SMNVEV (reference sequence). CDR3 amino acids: CASSLSYDSFGNQPQHF. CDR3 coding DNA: TGTGCCAGCAGTTTATCATATGACAGCTTTGGCAATCAGCCCCAGCATTTT.

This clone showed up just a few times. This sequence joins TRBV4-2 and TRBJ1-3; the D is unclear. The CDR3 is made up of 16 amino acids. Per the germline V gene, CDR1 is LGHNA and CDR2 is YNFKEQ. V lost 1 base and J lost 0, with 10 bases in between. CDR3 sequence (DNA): TGTGCCAGCAGCCAAGCCCACATGAACTCTGGAAACACCATATATTTT. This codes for CASSQAHMNSGNTIYF.

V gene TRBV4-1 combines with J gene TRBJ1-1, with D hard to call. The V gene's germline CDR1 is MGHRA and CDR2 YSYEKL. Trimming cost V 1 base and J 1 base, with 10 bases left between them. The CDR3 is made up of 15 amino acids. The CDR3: CASSQVVVENTEAFF. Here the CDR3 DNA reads TGCGCCAGCAGCCAAGTAGTAGTCGAGAACACTGAAGCTTTCTTT.

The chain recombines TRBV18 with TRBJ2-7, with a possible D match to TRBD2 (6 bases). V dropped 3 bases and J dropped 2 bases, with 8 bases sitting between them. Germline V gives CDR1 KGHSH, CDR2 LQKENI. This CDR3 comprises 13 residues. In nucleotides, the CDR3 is TGTGCCAGCTCACCGGGACTCCCCTACGAGCAGTACTTC. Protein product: CASSPGLPYEQYF.

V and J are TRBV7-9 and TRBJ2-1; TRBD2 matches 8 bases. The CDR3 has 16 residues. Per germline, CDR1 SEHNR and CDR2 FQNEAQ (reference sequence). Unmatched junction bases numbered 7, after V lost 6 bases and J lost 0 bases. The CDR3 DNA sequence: TGTGCCAGCAGTTCCACTAGCGGACACTCCTACAATGAGCAGTTCTTC. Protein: CASSSTSGHSYNEQFF.

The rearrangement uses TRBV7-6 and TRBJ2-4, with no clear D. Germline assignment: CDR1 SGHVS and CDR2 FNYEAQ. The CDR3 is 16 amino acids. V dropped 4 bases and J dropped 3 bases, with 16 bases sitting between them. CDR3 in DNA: TGTGCCAGCAGCTCAGCAGTTTCTCTAGACAAAAACATTCAGTACTTC. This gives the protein CASSSAVSLDKNIQYF.

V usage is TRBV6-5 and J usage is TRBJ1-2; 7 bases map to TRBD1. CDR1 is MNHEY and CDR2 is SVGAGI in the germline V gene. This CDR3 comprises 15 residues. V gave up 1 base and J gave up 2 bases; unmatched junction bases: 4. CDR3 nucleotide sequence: TGTGCCAGCAGTTACTTCAGGGGGACCAACTATGGCTACACCTTC. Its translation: CASSYFRGTNYGYTF.